This T cell receptor (beta chain) comes out of a study of blood T cell repertoires in COVID-19. Which cohort a participant joined came from the clinical history participants gave. A single count supports this clone. The CDR3 contains 16 residues. V dropped 6 bases and J dropped 7 bases, with 22 bases sitting between them. CDR1 and CDR2 (germline): LNHDA, SQIVND (reference sequence). As processed by the authors: The assay estimated nucleated cells by amplifying reference gene primers. Sequencing was performed with immunoSEQ multiplex PCR; in TCRdb, only in-frame clones are kept and a portion is missing. That table furnishes V, J and clone size, whereas the DNA furnished D and trimming. The sample consists of a few hundred thousand clones, 70% to 90% of them appearing once.

The receptor was derived from a woman aged 25 to 45 who had recovered from COVID-19. This sequence joins TRBV19 and TRBJ1-5, with D hard to call. Sequenced material: PBMCs or T cells enriched from blood (not recorded which). For the CDR3, the DNA is TGTGCCAGTAGGGTGTTGACGGAGTCCCCTGGACAGCCCCAGCATTTT. Translation gives CASRVLTESPGQPQHF. The full variable domain, rest sourced from reference TRBV19 and TRBJ1-5, is DGGITQSPKYLFRKEGQNVTLSCEQNLNHDAMYWYRQDPGQGLRLIYYSQIVNDFQKGDIAEGYSVSREKKESFPLTVTSAQKNPTAFYLCASRVLTESPGQPQHFGDGTRLSIL.